These 31 T cell receptor beta chains were sequenced from one sample in a study of shared clonotypes between healthy human individuals. Measured with immunoSEQ multiplex PCR; TCRdb has only the in-frame clones, and not every one. The sample holds 2 million to 2.5 million clones, 80% to 95% seen once. The specimen was naive CD4+ T cells from PBMCs. As to subset: CD45RA+ positively selected. These TCRs come from a man aged 18 to 30 in good health. Some clones in this sample may be carry-over from other donors' samples.

The gene calls are TRBV9 and TRBJ2-7; perhaps D is TRBD1 or TRBD2 (6 bases each). Germline CDR1 and CDR2: SGDLS and YYNGEE. The CDR3 has 16 residues. V was shortened by 0 bases and J by 0 bases, with 13 bases between the two germline ends. This CDR3 is CASSVGGAASSYEQYF. Here the CDR3 DNA reads TGTGCCAGCAGCGTAGGGGGGGCAGCTAGCTCCTACGAGCAGTACTTC.

This clone was picked up one time. This chain connects TRBV18 to TRBJ2-1, with 8 bases aligning to TRBD1. The CDR3 loop spans 15 amino acids. V was pared by 4 bases and J by 10 bases, with 12 bases of the junction left unmatched. The germline V gene has CDR1 KGHSH and CDR2 LQKENI. The CDR3 spells CASSQPGQVPREQFF. For the CDR3, the DNA is TGTGCCAGCTCACAACCGGGACAGGTGCCTCGGGAGCAGTTCTTC.

V usage is TRBV30 and J usage is TRBJ2-7; no reliable D call. Per the germline V gene, CDR1 is GTSNPN and CDR2 is SVGIG (reference sequence). V lost 1 base and J lost 4, with 11 bases in between. The CDR3 length is 13 residues. The CDR3 DNA reads TGTGCCTGGAGTGACGGTGTCGGTTACGAGCAGTACTTC. It specifies CAWSDGVGYEQYF.

The gene calls are TRBV18 and TRBJ2-3; a possible D gene is TRBD2 (6 bases). V was trimmed by 6 bases and J by 4 bases, leaving 20 bases between them. The CDR3 is made up of 16 amino acids. CDR1 is KGHSH and CDR2 is LQKENI in the germline V gene. This CDR3 reads CASSQIPGLVPDTQYF. CDR3 nucleotides: TGTGCCAGCTCCCAAATTCCGGGACTGGTCCCAGATACGCAGTATTTT.

This chain joins TRBV15 and TRBJ2-7; tentative D call: TRBD1 (6 bases). Germline CDR1 reads LNHNV; CDR2 reads YYDKDF (reference sequence). The CDR3 consists of 15 residues. With 5 bases removed from V and 2 bases from J, the gap between germline ends came to 16 bases. DNA for the CDR3: TGTGCCACCAGCGGACCTCAGACAGGCCCCTACGAGCAGTACTTC. Protein sequence: CATSGPQTGPYEQYF.

The chain employs TRBV4-3 and TRBJ2-7; perhaps TRBD1 as D (6 bases). The V end was cut by 4 bases, the J end by 3 bases, with 16 bases between. The CDR3 runs 15 residues. Germline CDR1 and CDR2: LGHNA and YSLEER. The CDR3 nucleotides read TGCGCCAGCAGCCCCTTGGGGGCGCCACTCTACGAGCAGTACTTC. This gives the protein CASSPLGAPLYEQYF.

The V and J genes are TRBV19 and TRBJ2-3; 12 bases are a match to TRBD1. This CDR3 contains 16 residues. Per germline, CDR1 LNHDA and CDR2 SQIVND (reference sequence). V was pared by 1 base and J by 5 bases, with 4 bases of the junction left unmatched. DNA of the CDR3: TGTGCCAGTAGTATAGTCGGGACAGGGGGCATAGATACGCAGTATTTT. Protein sequence: CASSIVGTGGIDTQYF.

The V call is TRBV6-1, the J call TRBJ2-7; 13 positions match TRBD2. J gave up 6 bases and V 7 bases, and 6 bases lay outside the gene matches. Germline assignment: CDR1 MNHNS and CDR2 SASEGT. The CDR3 runs 14 residues. In nucleotides, the CDR3 is TGTGCCAGCATTAAACTAGCGGGAGGGTTCGAGCAGTACTTC. This codes for CASIKLAGGFEQYF.

The genes are TRBV28 and TRBJ2-6; D is unresolved. The CDR3 is 13 residues long. Germline CDR1 and CDR2: MDHEN and SYDVKM. Trimming took 5 bases from V and 2 from J, leaving 4 bases between them. DNA for the CDR3: TGTGCCAGCAGTCAACCTGGGGCCAACGTCCTGACTTTC. Encoded protein: CASSQPGANVLTF.

The V and J genes are TRBV7-3 and TRBJ1-1; no definite D call. Between the trimmed V and J ends, which lost 2 bases and 4 bases, there was a span of 11 bases. The CDR3 has 14 amino acids. Looked up from germline, CDR1 is SGHTA and CDR2 is FQGTGA. CDR3 nucleotides: TGTGCCAGCAGCTTAGGTCCCTCGGGCACTGAAGCTTTCTTT. Amino acids: CASSLGPSGTEAFF.

The rearrangement uses TRBV7-2 and TRBJ2-7; 14 positions agree with TRBD2. Unmatched junction bases numbered 4, after V lost 3 bases and J lost 9 bases. The V gene's germline CDR1 is SGHTA and CDR2 FQGNSA. The CDR3 length is 14 residues. The DNA for the CDR3 is TGTGCCAGCAGCTTGGGACTAGCGGGAGAGCGGCAGTACTTC. This encodes CASSLGLAGERQYF. Full variable domain (missing parts from reference TRBV7-2 and TRBJ2-7): GAGVSQSPSNKVTEKGKDVELRCDPISGHTALYWYRQSLGQGLEFLIYFQGNSAPDKSGLPSDRFSAERTGGSVSTLTIQRTQQEDSAVYLCASSLGLAGERQYFGPGTRLTVT.

The chain employs TRBV27 and TRBJ1-1; D remains unclear. The germline CDR1 and CDR2 sequences are MNHEY and SMNVEV (reference sequence). The germline V and J ends were trimmed by 6 bases and 0 bases, with 17 bases remaining between them. The CDR3 has 16 amino acids. CDR3 loop: CASSPAGRRMNTEAFF. The CDR3 DNA reads as TGTGCCAGCAGCCCTGCGGGGAGGCGGATGAACACTGAAGCTTTCTTT.

The genes are TRBV5-1 and TRBJ1-4; D unresolved. CDR1 SGHRS and CDR2 YFSETQ come from the germline V gene. The V gene lost 0 bases and the J gene lost 7 bases, with 13 bases spanning the gap. The CDR3 runs to 15 residues. Here the CDR3 reads CASSLGDGLTEKLFF. CDR3 sequence (DNA): TGCGCCAGCAGCTTGGGCGACGGACTAACTGAAAAACTGTTTTTT.

This rearrangement joins TRBV19 to TRBJ2-5; 7 nucleotides line up with TRBD2. Germline V gene data show CDR1 as LNHDA and CDR2 as SQIVND (reference sequence). V trimming: 5 bases; J trimming: 4 bases; junction bases outside the gene matches: 4. This CDR3 region has 13 residues. The CDR3 loop is CASSLGGRETQYF. The CDR3 DNA is TGTGCCAGTAGTTTGGGGGGGAGAGAGACCCAGTACTTC.

The V call is TRBV5-1, the J call TRBJ2-7, with 9 nucleotides matching TRBD1. V lost 4 bases, J lost 1 base, and 9 bases stayed unmatched. This CDR3 is 16 amino acids long. Germline assignment: CDR1 SGHRS and CDR2 YFSETQ. Here the CDR3 reads CASSPLTGGGSYEQYF. The CDR3 DNA follows: TGCGCCAGCAGCCCCCTCACAGGGGGCGGGTCCTACGAGCAGTACTTC.

The chain is built from TRBV5-4 and TRBJ2-1, with D unclear. The CDR3 spans 16 residues. Germline CDR1 and CDR2: SGHNT and YYREEE (reference sequence). The V and J ends lost 4 bases and 1 base respectively, with 15 bases between them. Here the CDR3 reads CASSPNMAGSYNEQFF. For the CDR3, the DNA is TGTGCCAGCAGCCCGAATATGGCTGGATCCTACAATGAGCAGTTCTTC. Full variable domain (missing parts from reference TRBV5-4 and TRBJ2-1): ETGVTQSPTHLIKTRGQQVTLRCSSQSGHNTVSWYQQALGQGPQFIFQYYREEENGRGNFPPRFSGLQFPNYSSELNVNALELDDSALYLCASSPNMAGSYNEQFFGPGTRLTVL.

The V and J genes are TRBV4-1 and TRBJ2-7; 8 bases are shared with TRBD2. This CDR3 comprises 15 residues. Per the germline V gene, CDR1 is MGHRA and CDR2 is YSYEKL. J was trimmed by 2 bases and V by 1 base; bases with no gene match: 4. The CDR3 protein is CASSQAGTRPYEQYF. The DNA of the CDR3 is TGCGCCAGCAGCCAAGCCGGGACTAGACCCTACGAGCAGTACTTC.

V usage is TRBV7-8 and J usage is TRBJ2-5; D is unresolved. The tail of the sequence fits TRBJ2-7 better, so the J call may be wrong. The V gene's germline CDR1 is SGHVS and CDR2 FQNEAQ. The CDR3 sequence is 13 residues long. This CDR3 reads CASSLSLLYEQYF. CDR3 DNA: TGTGCCAGCAGCTTATCACTGCTCTACGAGCAGTACTTC.

The rearrangement joins TRBV14 to TRBJ2-5; D is uncertain. This CDR3 region has 13 residues. In germline, CDR1 is SGHDN, CDR2 FVKESK. The V end was cut by 0 bases, the J end by 7 bases, with 9 bases between. CDR3 bases: TGTGCCAGCAGCCAAGATGCTGGGCCGACCCAGTACTTC. Translated: CASSQDAGPTQYF.

The genes are TRBV5-1 and TRBJ2-3; 8 bases are shared with TRBD2. With 4 bases clipped from V and 0 bases from J, the junction kept 7 bases outside the gene matches. The CDR3 is made up of 16 amino acids. The germline V gene has CDR1 SGHRS and CDR2 YFSETQ. CDR3 region: CASSRGGQPSTDTQYF. The CDR3 DNA reads as TGCGCCAGCAGCCGGGGGGGCCAACCTAGCACAGATACGCAGTATTTT.

The chain joins TRBV5-5 to TRBJ1-5, with D unclear. The V gene lost 5 bases and the J gene lost 0 bases, with 9 bases spanning the gap. This CDR3 spans 14 amino acids. Germline lookup yields CDR1 SGHKS and CDR2 YYEKEE (reference sequence). The CDR3 nucleotides read TGTGCCAGCAGTCGGGCCCTTAGCAATCAGCCCCAGCATTTT. This codes for CASSRALSNQPQHF. The variable domain in full, completed from reference TRBV5-5 and TRBJ1-5, reads DAGVTQSPTHLIKTRGQQVTLRCSPISGHKSVSWYQQVLGQGPQFIFQYYEKEERGRGNFPDRFSARQFPNYSSELNVNALLLGDSALYLCASSRALSNQPQHFGDGTRLSIL.

J is TRBJ2-1 and V is TRBV20-1; D unclear. Germline values: CDR1 DFQATT, CDR2 SNEGSKA (reference sequence). Trimming left V 8 bases short and J 7 bases short, with 9 bases between. The CDR3 covers 10 residues. The CDR3, as DNA: TGCAGTCCGAAGATGAATGAGCAGTTCTTC. It translates to CSPKMNEQFF.

Notes on this clone: The same CDR3 can be traced to other DNA sequences in this sample. The chain links TRBV7-9 to TRBJ1-1, with 7 bases lining up with TRBD1. The CDR3 has 14 residues. Germline V CDR1 and CDR2: SEHNR, FQNEAQ (reference sequence). Trimming removed 3 bases from V and 2 bases from J; junction bases left unmatched: 3. CDR3 bases: TGTGCCAGCAGCTTCCAGGGGGGAAACACTGAAGCTTTCTTT. Translation: CASSFQGGNTEAFF. Variable domain in full (rest from reference TRBV7-9 and TRBJ1-1): DTGVSQNPRHKITKRGQNVTFRCDPISEHNRLYWYRQTLGQGPEFLTYFQNEAQLEKSRLLSDRFSAERPKGSFSTLEIQRTEQGDSAMYLCASSFQGGNTEAFFGQGTRLTVV.

V usage is TRBV7-2 and J usage is TRBJ2-5; TRBD2 agrees at 7 bases. The CDR3 consists of 13 residues. V was clipped by 8 bases and J by 1 base; unmatched bases: 4. Germline V lookup: CDR1 SGHTA, CDR2 FQGNSA. The DNA for the CDR3 is TGTGCCAGCGGGAGGGCCCCCCAAGAGACCCAGTACTTC. Protein sequence: CASGRAPQETQYF. The whole variable domain, filled in from reference TRBV7-2 and TRBJ2-5, reads GAGVSQSPSNKVTEKGKDVELRCDPISGHTALYWYRQSLGQGLEFLIYFQGNSAPDKSGLPSDRFSAERTGGSVSTLTIQRTQQEDSAVYLCASGRAPQETQYFGPGTRLLVL.

This sequence joins TRBV6-5 and TRBJ2-7; TRBD1 matches at 10 bases. The CDR3 covers 16 residues. V shed 2 bases and J 4 bases; nucleotides not matched to a gene: 8. Germline V gives CDR1 MNHEY, CDR2 SVGAGI. CDR3: CASSYSTPGQGYEQYF. The CDR3 DNA is TGTGCCAGCAGTTACAGTACCCCGGGACAGGGGTACGAGCAGTACTTC.

The V gene is TRBV11-2, the J gene TRBJ2-2, with D perhaps matching TRBD2 (5 bases). The CDR3 consists of 16 residues. V was trimmed by 7 bases and J by 0 bases, leaving 15 bases between them. CDR1 is SGHAT and CDR2 is FQNNGV in the germline V gene. DNA of the CDR3: TGTGCCAGCACCCTCGGGTTGAGGGCGAACACCGGGGAGCTGTTTTTT. This encodes CASTLGLRANTGELFF.

The CDR3 sequence: CAWTQPNSPLHF. The CDR3 DNA reads as TGTGCCTGGACCCAGCCTAATTCACCCCTCCACTTT. This sequence joins TRBV30 and TRBJ1-6, with unresolved D. Germline CDR1 and CDR2: GTSNPN and SVGIG (reference sequence). Trimming pared 4 bases from V and 6 bases from J, leaving 7 bases between. The CDR3 spans 12 residues.

The chain uses TRBV30 and TRBJ2-7; 8 bases match TRBD1. Per germline, CDR1 GTSNPN and CDR2 SVGIG (reference sequence). With V trimmed by 1 base and J by 3 bases, 8 bases remained unmatched. This CDR3 is 15 amino acids long. This chain's CDR3 is CAWSGLGQGDYEQYF. Written as DNA, the CDR3 is TGTGCCTGGAGTGGCCTAGGACAGGGAGACTACGAGCAGTACTTC.

The J gene is TRBJ1-2, the V gene TRBV28, with D hard to call. The germline CDR1 and CDR2 sequences are MDHEN and SYDVKM. Trimming removed 5 bases at V and 10 bases at J, with 8 bases between. This CDR3 has 10 residues. The CDR3 DNA follows: TGTGCCAGCAGTGGGCCTTACTACACCTTC. Encoded protein: CASSGPYYTF.

The chain is built from TRBV18 and TRBJ1-1; TRBD1 matches at 7 bases. The germline V gene has CDR1 KGHSH and CDR2 LQKENI. CDR3 size: 14 residues. V shed 3 bases, J shed 8 bases, and the junction held 9 bases outside the gene matches. CDR3: CASSPQRQGTEAFF. The DNA of the CDR3 is TGTGCCAGCTCACCGCAGAGACAGGGTACGGAAGCTTTCTTT. The complete variable domain, with remaining parts taken from reference TRBV18 and TRBJ1-1, reads NAGVMQNPRHLVRRRGQEARLRCSPMKGHSHVYWYRQLPEEGLKFMVYLQKENIIDESGMPKERFSAEFPKEGPSILRIQQVVRGDSAAYFCASSPQRQGTEAFFGQGTRLTVV.

The chain recombines TRBV28 with TRBJ2-3, with D tentatively TRBD1 (5 bases). CDR1 is MDHEN and CDR2 is SYDVKM in the germline V gene. The CDR3 is made up of 16 amino acids. V was clipped by 3 bases and J by 2 bases, with 15 bases between them. The CDR3 loop reads CASSLSKSRDTDTQYF. CDR3 nucleotides: TGTGCCAGCAGTTTGTCGAAGAGCAGGGACACAGATACGCAGTATTTT.